This TCR beta chain was documented in a study of monozygotic twins with inflammatory bowel disease. This CDR3 is 14 amino acids long. Template switching added UMIs carrying a 6-nucleotide sample barcode. Nested PCRs of approximately 16 and 10 cycles, two in total, were run on TCRalpha and TCRbeta cDNA. TCRdb re-called the 5' RACE reads; every CDR3 protein appears as one record, without DNA. This table lists around 450,000 distinct CDR3 sequences. This chain joins TRBV12-3 or TRBV12-4 and TRBJ1-2; TCRdb's D call of TRBD1 is untestable without DNA. The sequencing input was blood. This receptor was identified in a human donor with ulcerative colitis or Crohn's disease, or a healthy co-twin of an affected twin (not recorded which). CDR3 residues: CASRHRQGLYGYTF.